These T cell receptor beta chains were read from a single sample in a study of T cell responses to AZD1222 COVID-19 vaccine. Using immunoSEQ multiplex PCR, the repertoire was profiled, and TCRdb retains in-frame clones only, with some absent. The data show approximately 140,000 clones, 85% to 95% seen once. The specimen was peripheral blood, collected on day 0 of AZD1222 vaccination. All receptors derive from an adult in good health. The CDR3 runs from the conserved cysteine through the conserved F or W. The D gene is left open where the match is weak. Expanded clones are given a class, and other clones once, few, many or no size at all.

clone_size j_call v_call d_call cdr3_length cdr3_nt cdr3_aa
once TRBJ1-3 TRBV12-3/TRBV12-4 - 12 TGTGCCAGCAGTTTAGTGGGAAACACCATATATTTT CASSLVGNTIYF
- TRBJ1-2 TRBV2 - 14 TGTGCCAGCAGTGGACAGGAGTCGGGCTATGGCTACACCTTC CASSGQESGYGYTF
- TRBJ1-2 TRBV27 TRBD1 15 TGTGCCAGCAGTCGGGACAGGGCAGGGAACTATGGCTACACCTTC CASSRDRAGNYGYTF
- TRBJ2-6 TRBV6-5 - 14 TGTGCCAGCAGTCCGATGGGGGCCCACAACGTCCTGACTTTC CASSPMGAHNVLTF
- TRBJ2-1 TRBV2 - 13 TGTGCCAGCAGGGACAGTTTCTACAATGAGCAGTTCTTC CASRDSFYNEQFF
- TRBJ2-2 TRBV6-6 TRBD2 17 TGTGCCAGCAGTCCCCCCGGGGGGGGCTTAGGCACCGGGGAGCTGTTTTTT CASSPPGGGLGTGELFF
- TRBJ2-1 TRBV5-4 - 15 TGTGCCAGCAGCCGGGACCTTGCGAGGGGCAATGAGCAGTTCTTC CASSRDLARGNEQFF
- TRBJ2-7 TRBV19 TRBD1 13 TGTGCCAGTGGAGGACAGGGCGCCTACGAGCAGTACTTC CASGGQGAYEQYF
once TRBJ2-1 TRBV7-3 TRBD2 15 TGTGCCAGCAGCCCCGGGACTAGTCTGGGTGGGGAGCAGTTCTTC CASSPGTSLGGEQFF
- TRBJ1-2 TRBV30 - 15 TGTGCCTGGAGTGGGCCAGGACGGACTAACTATGGCTACACCTTC CAWSGPGRTNYGYTF
- TRBJ1-1 TRBV18 TRBD1 14 TGTGCCAGCTCACGGACAGGGGCCGCCACTGAAGCTTTCTTT CASSRTGAATEAFF
- TRBJ1-2 TRBV2 TRBD1 15 TGTGCCAGCAGTGGTATGGGACAGGGGGCAGATGGCTACACCTTC CASSGMGQGADGYTF
- TRBJ1-5 TRBV5-1 TRBD1 13 TGCGCCAGCAGCTTGGGTCAGGGGGAGCCCCAGCATTTT CASSLGQGEPQHF
- TRBJ1-2 TRBV29-1 - 9 TGCAGCGTTGAAAACGGCTACACCTTC CSVENGYTF
- TRBJ1-2 TRBV6-5 - 14 TGTGCCAGCAGTTACTCGCATGGAAATTATGGCTACACCTTC CASSYSHGNYGYTF
- TRBJ1-2 TRBV3-1/TRBV3-2 - 14 TGTGCCAGCAGCCAAGATCGTCGATTCTATGGCTACACCTTC CASSQDRRFYGYTF
- TRBJ2-7 TRBV2 - 14 TGTGCCAGCGGACGGGACGGGAATATATACGAGCAGTACTTC CASGRDGNIYEQYF
- TRBJ2-2 TRBV4-1 TRBD2 16 TGCGCCAGCAGCCAAGAGAGCGGGGGTCCTACAGTGGAGCTGTTTTTT CASSQESGGPTVELFF
- TRBJ1-6 TRBV18 - 13 TGTGCCAGCTCACGGGCAGGGGATTCACCCCTCCACTTT CASSRAGDSPLHF
- TRBJ2-7 TRBV18 TRBD2 15 TGTGCCAGCTCACCCGCGGAGCGGGGCTTATTTGAGCAGTACTTC CASSPAERGLFEQYF
once TRBJ1-1 TRBV5-1 - 13 TGCGCCAGCAGCGCCTCGGGATCCACTGAAGCTTTCTTT CASSASGSTEAFF
once TRBJ1-1 TRBV3-1/TRBV3-2 - 15 TGTGCCAGCAGCCAACTACCGACGGGGCGCACTGAAGCTTTCTTT CASSQLPTGRTEAFF
- TRBJ2-7 TRBV7-9 - 14 TGTGCCAGCAGCTTAGAGGGGGGAGCGTACGAGCAGTACTTC CASSLEGGAYEQYF
- TRBJ1-5 TRBV2 TRBD1 13 TGTGCCAGCAGGGGACAGGGGAATCAGCCCCAGCATTTT CASRGQGNQPQHF
- TRBJ1-2 TRBV5-6 - 12 TGTGCCAGCAGCTTGGGGGGCGATGGCTACACCTTC CASSLGGDGYTF
- TRBJ1-6 TRBV2 - 16 TGTGCCAGCACCGCGGACCAGAGCTCCTATAATTCACCCCTCCACTTT CASTADQSSYNSPLHF
once TRBJ2-7 TRBV15 TRBD1 17 TGTGCCACCAGCAGAGACCTGAGACCGGGACAGTTCTACGAGCAGTACTTC CATSRDLRPGQFYEQYF
- TRBJ1-1 TRBV7-9 TRBD1 14 TGTGCCAGCAACATCTGGACAGGGAACACTGAAGCTTTCTTT CASNIWTGNTEAFF
- TRBJ1-5 TRBV19 - 18 TGTGCCAGTAGTATCGAACTCGGGCGGATCGATAGCAATCAGCCCCAGCATTTT CASSIELGRIDSNQPQHF